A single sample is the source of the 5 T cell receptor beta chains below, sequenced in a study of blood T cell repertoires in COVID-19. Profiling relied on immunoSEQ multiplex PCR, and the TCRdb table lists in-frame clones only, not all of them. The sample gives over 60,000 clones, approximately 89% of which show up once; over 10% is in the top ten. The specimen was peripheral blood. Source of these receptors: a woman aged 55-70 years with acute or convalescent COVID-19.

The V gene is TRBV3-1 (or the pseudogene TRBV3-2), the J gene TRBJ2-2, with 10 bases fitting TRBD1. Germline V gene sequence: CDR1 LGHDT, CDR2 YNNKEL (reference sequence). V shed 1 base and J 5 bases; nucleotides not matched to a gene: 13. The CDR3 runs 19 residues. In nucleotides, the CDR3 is TGTGCCAGCAGCCAAGCCTTGTCGACAGGGGGCATTGGAACCGGGGAGCTGTTTTTT. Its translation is CASSQALSTGGIGTGELFF.

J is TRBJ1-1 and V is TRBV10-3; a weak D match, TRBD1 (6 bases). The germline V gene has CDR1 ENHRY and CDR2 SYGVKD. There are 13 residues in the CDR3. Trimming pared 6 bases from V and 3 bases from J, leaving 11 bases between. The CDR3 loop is CAISWTEYTEAFF. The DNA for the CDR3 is TGTGCCATCAGCTGGACAGAGTACACTGAAGCTTTCTTT.

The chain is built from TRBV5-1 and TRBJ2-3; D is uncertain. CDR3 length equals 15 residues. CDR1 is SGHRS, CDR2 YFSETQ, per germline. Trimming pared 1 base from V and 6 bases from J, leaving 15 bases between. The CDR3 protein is CASSLLLTARDTQYF. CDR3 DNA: TGCGCCAGCAGCTTGTTACTAACCGCGCGGGATACGCAGTATTTT.

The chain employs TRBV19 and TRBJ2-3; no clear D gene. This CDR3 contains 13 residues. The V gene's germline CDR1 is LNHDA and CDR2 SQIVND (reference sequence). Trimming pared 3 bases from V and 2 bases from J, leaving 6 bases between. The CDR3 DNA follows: TGTGCCAGTAGTATGGGCTCCACAGATACGCAGTATTTT. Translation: CASSMGSTDTQYF.

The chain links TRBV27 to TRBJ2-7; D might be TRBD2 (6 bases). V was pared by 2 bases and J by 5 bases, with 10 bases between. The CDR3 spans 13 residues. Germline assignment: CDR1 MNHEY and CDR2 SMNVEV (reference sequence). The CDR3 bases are TGTGCCAGCAGTTTAATAGGAGGGCACGAGCAGTACTTC. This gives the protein CASSLIGGHEQYF.